This T cell receptor (beta chain) is drawn from a study of blood T cell repertoires in COVID-19. Study context: Sites across the United States, Italy and Spain contributed samples from acute and convalescent COVID-19. T cells, B-cell-depleted T cells, or PBMCs provided the cDNA or gDNA that served as material.

CDR1 is SGHRS, CDR2 YFSETQ, per germline. The CDR3 loop spans 13 amino acids. V lost 5 bases, J lost 2 bases, and 10 bases lay in between. As handled by the study authors: It was from reference gene primer amplification that nucleated cell counts were estimated. The assay was immunoSEQ multiplex PCR, and TCRdb's table has in-frame clones only and misses some. V and J calls and clone size follow that table, whereas D and trimming were derived from the DNA. The sample has fewer than 400,000 clones, around nine tenths seen once; the top ten hold 3%. This sequence originates from a human donor in a cohort sampled during active COVID-19. Source material: peripheral blood. The rearrangement joins TRBV5-1 to TRBJ1-2; weak D call: TRBD1 (5 bases). CDR3 in amino acids: CASSQGINYGYTF. CDR3 DNA: TGCGCCAGCAGTCAGGGAATCAACTATGGCTACACCTTC.